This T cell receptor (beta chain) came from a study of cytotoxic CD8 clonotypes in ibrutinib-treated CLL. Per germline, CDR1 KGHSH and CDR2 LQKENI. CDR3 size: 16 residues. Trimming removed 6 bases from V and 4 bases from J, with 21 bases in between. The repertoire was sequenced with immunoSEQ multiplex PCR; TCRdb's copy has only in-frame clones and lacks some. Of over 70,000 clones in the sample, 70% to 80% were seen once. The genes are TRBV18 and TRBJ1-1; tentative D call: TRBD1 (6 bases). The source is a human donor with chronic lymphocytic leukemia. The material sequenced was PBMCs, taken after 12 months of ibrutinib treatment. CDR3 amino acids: CASSLQGVGTRTEAFF. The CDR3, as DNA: TGTGCCAGCTCCCTACAGGGAGTGGGGACGCGCACTGAAGCTTTCTTT.